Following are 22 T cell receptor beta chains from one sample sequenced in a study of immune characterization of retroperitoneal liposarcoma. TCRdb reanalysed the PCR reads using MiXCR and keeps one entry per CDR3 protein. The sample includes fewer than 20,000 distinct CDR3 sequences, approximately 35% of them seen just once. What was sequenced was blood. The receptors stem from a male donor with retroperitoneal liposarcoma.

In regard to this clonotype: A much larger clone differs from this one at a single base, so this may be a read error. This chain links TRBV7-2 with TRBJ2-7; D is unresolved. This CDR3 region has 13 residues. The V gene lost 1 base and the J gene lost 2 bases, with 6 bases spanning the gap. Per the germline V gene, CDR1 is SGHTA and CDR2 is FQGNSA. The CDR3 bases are TGTGCCAGCAGCTTAGTTGGGCCCTACGAGCAGTACTTC. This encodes CASSLVGPYEQYF.

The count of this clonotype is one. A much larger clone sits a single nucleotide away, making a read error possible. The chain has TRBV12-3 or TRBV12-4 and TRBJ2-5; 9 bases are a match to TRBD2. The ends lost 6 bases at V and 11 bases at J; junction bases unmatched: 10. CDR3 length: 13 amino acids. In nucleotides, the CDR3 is TGTGCCAGCAGATGCGGGGGGGCCGGTGAGCAGTACTTC. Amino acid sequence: CASRCGGAGEQYF.

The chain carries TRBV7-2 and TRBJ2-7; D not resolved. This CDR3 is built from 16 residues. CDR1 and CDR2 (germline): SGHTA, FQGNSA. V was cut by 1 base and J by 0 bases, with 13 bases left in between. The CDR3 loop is CASSLEWFGFSYEQYF. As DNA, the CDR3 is TGTGCCAGCAGCTTAGAGTGGTTTGGGTTCTCCTACGAGCAGTACTTC.

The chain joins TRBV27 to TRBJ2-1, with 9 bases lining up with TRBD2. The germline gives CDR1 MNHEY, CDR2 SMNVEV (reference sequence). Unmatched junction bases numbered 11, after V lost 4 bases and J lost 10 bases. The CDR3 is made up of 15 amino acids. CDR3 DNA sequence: TGTGCCAGCAGTTACCTAGCGGGAAGTTCCTACGAGCAGTTCTTC. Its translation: CASSYLAGSSYEQFF.

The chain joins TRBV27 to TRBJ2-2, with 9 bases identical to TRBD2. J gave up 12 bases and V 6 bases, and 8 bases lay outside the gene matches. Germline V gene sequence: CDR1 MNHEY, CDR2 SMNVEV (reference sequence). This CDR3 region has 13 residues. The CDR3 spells CASRQRAGGKLFF. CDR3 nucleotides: TGTGCCAGCAGACAGCGGGCGGGGGGGAAGCTGTTTTTT.

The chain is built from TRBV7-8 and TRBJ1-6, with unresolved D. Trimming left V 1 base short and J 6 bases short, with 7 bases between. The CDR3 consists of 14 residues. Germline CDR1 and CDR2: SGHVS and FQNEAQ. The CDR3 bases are TGTGCCAGCAGCTTAGTTTCCAGTAATTCACCCCTCCACTTT. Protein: CASSLVSSNSPLHF.

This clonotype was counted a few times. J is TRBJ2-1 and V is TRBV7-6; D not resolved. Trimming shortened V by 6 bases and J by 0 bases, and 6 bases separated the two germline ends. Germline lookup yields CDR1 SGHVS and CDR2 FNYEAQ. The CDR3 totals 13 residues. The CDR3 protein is CASSTLSYNEQFF. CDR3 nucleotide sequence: TGTGCCAGCAGTACCCTCTCCTACAATGAGCAGTTCTTC.

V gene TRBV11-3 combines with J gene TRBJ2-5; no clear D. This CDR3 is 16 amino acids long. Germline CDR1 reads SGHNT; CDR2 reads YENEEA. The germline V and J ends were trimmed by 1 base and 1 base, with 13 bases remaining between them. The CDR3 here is CASSLGRLAVQETQYF. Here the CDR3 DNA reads TGTGCCAGCAGCTTAGGGCGACTGGCGGTCCAAGAGACCCAGTACTTC.

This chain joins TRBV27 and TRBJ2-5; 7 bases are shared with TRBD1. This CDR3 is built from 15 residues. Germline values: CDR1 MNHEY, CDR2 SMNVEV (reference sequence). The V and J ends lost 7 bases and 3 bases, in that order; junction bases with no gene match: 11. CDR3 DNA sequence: TGTGCCAGCAATCCCGAAGACAGGGAGAAAGAGACCCAGTACTTC. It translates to CASNPEDREKETQYF.

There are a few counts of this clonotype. CDR3 residues: CASSLLSLGSLGGVSQYF. DNA of the CDR3: TGTGCCAGCAGCCTCCTCAGCTTAGGGTCCCTGGGCGGGGTTTCGCAGTATTTT. This sequence joins TRBV7-6 and TRBJ2-3, with TRBD2 as a possible D gene (6 bases). The V and J ends lost 5 bases and 10 bases respectively, with 31 bases between them. The CDR3 is 18 amino acids. The germline V gene encodes CDR1 SGHVS and CDR2 FNYEAQ.

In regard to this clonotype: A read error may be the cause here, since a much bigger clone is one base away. CDR3 sequence reads: CASTAGGSAADTQYF. The CDR3 nucleotides read TGTGCCAGCACCGCGGGTGGGAGCGCCGCAGATACGCAGTATTTT. The chain is built from TRBV6-1 and TRBJ2-3, with D possibly TRBD2 on 5 matching bases. Deletions cut 7 bases from V and 4 bases from J, with 18 bases between. This CDR3 has 15 amino acids. CDR1 is MNHNS and CDR2 is SASEGT in the germline V gene.

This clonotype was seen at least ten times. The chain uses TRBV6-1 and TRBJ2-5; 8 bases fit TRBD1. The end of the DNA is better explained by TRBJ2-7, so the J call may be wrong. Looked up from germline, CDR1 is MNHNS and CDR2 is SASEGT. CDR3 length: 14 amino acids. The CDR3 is CASTSTGGGYEQYF. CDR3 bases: TGTGCCAGCACCTCTACAGGGGGAGGATACGAGCAGTACTTC.

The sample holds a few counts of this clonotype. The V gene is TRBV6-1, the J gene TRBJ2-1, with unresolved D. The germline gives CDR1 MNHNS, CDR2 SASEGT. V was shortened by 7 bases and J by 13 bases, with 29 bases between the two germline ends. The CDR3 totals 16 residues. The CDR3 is CASKVEPRSTPETQFF. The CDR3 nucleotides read TGTGCCAGCAAAGTGGAACCCCGGAGTACCCCAGAGACCCAGTTCTTC.

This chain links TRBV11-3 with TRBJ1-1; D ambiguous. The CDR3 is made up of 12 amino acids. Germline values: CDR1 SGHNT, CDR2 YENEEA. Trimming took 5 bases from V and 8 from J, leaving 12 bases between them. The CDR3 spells CASSPRSREAFF. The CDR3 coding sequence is TGTGCCAGCAGCCCCCGATCCAGGGAAGCTTTCTTT.

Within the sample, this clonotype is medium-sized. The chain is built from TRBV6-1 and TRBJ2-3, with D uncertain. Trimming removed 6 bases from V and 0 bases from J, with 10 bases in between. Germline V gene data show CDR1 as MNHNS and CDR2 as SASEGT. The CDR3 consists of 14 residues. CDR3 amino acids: CASRSTLSTDTQYF. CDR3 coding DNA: TGTGCCAGCAGGAGCACGTTAAGCACAGATACGCAGTATTTT.

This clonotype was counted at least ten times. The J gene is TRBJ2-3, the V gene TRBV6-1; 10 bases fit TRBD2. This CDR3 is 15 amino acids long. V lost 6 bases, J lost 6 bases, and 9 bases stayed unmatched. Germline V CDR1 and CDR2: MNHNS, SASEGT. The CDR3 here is CASRQGSGRGDTQYF. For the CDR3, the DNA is TGTGCCAGCAGACAGGGAAGCGGGAGGGGCGATACGCAGTATTTT.

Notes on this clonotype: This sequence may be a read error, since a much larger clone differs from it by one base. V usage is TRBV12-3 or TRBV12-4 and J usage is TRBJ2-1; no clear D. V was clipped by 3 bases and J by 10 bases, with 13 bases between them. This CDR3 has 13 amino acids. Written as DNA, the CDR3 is TGTGCCAGCAGTTTTCTAGTCAATAACGAGCAGTTCTTC. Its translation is CASSFLVNNEQFF.

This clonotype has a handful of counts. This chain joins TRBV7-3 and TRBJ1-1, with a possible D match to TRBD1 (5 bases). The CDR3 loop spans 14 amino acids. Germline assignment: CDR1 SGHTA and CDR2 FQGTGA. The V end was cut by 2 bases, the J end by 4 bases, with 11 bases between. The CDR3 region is CASSLGRESTEAFF. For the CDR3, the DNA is TGTGCCAGCAGCTTAGGCAGGGAGAGCACTGAAGCTTTCTTT.

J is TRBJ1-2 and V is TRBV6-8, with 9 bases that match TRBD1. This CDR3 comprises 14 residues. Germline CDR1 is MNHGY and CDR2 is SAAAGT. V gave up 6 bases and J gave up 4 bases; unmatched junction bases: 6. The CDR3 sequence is CASRWTGVFYGYTF. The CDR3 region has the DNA TGTGCCAGCAGGTGGACAGGGGTATTCTATGGCTACACCTTC.

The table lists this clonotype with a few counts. As DNA, the CDR3 is TGTGCCAGCAGTTTGATGGGGACTAGCGGGGGGGCTTCCTACAATGAGCAGTTCTTC. It encodes CASSLMGTSGGASYNEQFF. The chain joins TRBV28 to TRBJ2-1; 16 bases align to TRBD2. The CDR3 has 19 amino acids. V trimming: 3 bases; J trimming: 1 base; junction bases outside the gene matches: 6. Germline V gene sequence: CDR1 MDHEN, CDR2 SYDVKM.

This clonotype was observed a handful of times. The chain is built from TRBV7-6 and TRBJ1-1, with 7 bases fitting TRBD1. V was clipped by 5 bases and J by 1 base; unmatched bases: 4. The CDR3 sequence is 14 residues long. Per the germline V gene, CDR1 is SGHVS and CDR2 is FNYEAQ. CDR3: CASSPGGWNTEAFF. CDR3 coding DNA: TGTGCCAGCAGCCCAGGGGGATGGAACACTGAAGCTTTCTTT.

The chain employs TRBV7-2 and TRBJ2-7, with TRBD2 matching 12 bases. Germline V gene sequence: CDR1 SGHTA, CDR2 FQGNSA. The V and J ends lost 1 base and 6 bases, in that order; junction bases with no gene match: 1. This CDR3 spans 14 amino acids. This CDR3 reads CASSLGLAGVEQYF. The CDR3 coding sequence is TGTGCCAGCAGCTTAGGACTAGCGGGAGTCGAGCAGTACTTC.